This passage covers 15 T cell receptor beta chains from one sample sequenced in a study of identical twins. Via MiXCR, TCRdb re-called the 5' RACE reads, giving one row per CDR3 protein. The repertoire holds 570,000 or so distinct CDR3 sequences, more than 9% seen once, with 2.5% to 3.5% in the top ten. These records were also assigned to another study, of yellow fever vaccine responses in identical twins.

The sequenced material came from PBMCs. These receptors were collected from a woman aged 18-35 years in good health.

This clonotype was seen a handful of times. The chain carries TRBV5-1 and TRBJ2-1; D not resolved. Trimming left V 3 bases short and J 0 bases short, with 10 bases between. The CDR3 has 15 amino acids. The germline CDR1 and CDR2 sequences are SGHRS and YFSETQ. CDR3 nucleotides: TGCGCCAGCAGCTCCGAGGAGAGCTCCTACAATGAGCAGTTCTTC. As protein: CASSSEESSYNEQFF.

This clonotype was counted a few times. The V call is TRBV12-3 or TRBV12-4, the J call TRBJ2-5; maybe TRBD1 (6 bases). V lost 3 bases, J lost 5 bases, and 10 bases lay in between. CDR3 length equals 13 residues. In DNA form, the CDR3 reads TGTGCCAGCAGTTTGAGGGGGACGGAGACCCAGTACTTC. Its translation: CASSLRGTETQYF.

The J gene is TRBJ2-3, the V gene TRBV5-1; D is perhaps TRBD1 or TRBD2 (5 bases each). The CDR3 runs 14 residues. CDR1 and CDR2 (germline): SGHRS, YFSETQ. Trimming stripped 1 base from V and 6 bases from J, with 12 bases between. The CDR3: CASSLTGTEDTQYF. The DNA for the CDR3 is TGCGCCAGCAGCTTGACGGGGACCGAGGATACGCAGTATTTT.

This clonotype was counted between two and nine times. The chain employs TRBV20-1 and TRBJ2-7, with D uncertain. CDR1 DFQATT and CDR2 SNEGSKA come from the germline V gene (reference sequence). Trimming took off 5 bases at V and 4 bases at J, with 18 bases between the two ends. The CDR3 is 14 amino acids. The chain's CDR3 is CSAGPLGSPYEQYF. In DNA form, the CDR3 reads TGCAGTGCTGGGCCACTCGGCAGCCCGTACGAGCAGTACTTC.

CDR3 loop: CASSLVIPLGGELFF. CDR3 in DNA: TGTGCCAGCAGTCTCGTCATTCCTCTGGGCGGGGAGCTGTTTTTT. The rearrangement links TRBV27 to TRBJ2-2; D not certain. Germline V gives CDR1 MNHEY, CDR2 SMNVEV (reference sequence). Trimming left V 5 bases short and J 7 bases short, with 17 bases between. This CDR3 comprises 15 residues.

This clonotype was counted ten times or more. The V and J genes are TRBV7-9 and TRBJ1-1, with D perhaps matching TRBD1 (6 bases). The CDR3 loop spans 14 amino acids. Germline CDR1 is SEHNR and CDR2 is FQNEAQ (reference sequence). V lost 0 bases to trimming and J lost 4 bases, with 9 bases between them. The CDR3 is CASSLAGGSTEAFF. Written as DNA, the CDR3 is TGTGCCAGCAGCTTAGCAGGGGGGAGCACTGAAGCTTTCTTT.

In its sample, this clonotype was seen many times. This chain uses TRBV12-3 or TRBV12-4 with TRBJ2-5; D possibly corresponds to TRBD2 (6 bases). The V end was cut by 3 bases, the J end by 1 base, with 12 bases between. The CDR3 length is 15 residues. CDR3 coding DNA: TGTGCCAGCAGTTTCGGTTGGACTACCCAAGAGACCCAGTACTTC. It translates to CASSFGWTTQETQYF.

This clonotype was seen more than once but under ten times. This chain joins TRBV6-2 or TRBV6-3 and TRBJ2-7; D may be TRBD2 (5 bases). The germline CDR1 and CDR2 sequences are MNHEY and SVGEGT. The CDR3 sequence is 14 residues long. The V end was cut by 2 bases, the J end by 3 bases, with 11 bases between. Here the CDR3 reads CASSYTDWNYEQYF. Here the CDR3 DNA reads TGTGCCAGCAGTTACACGGACTGGAACTACGAGCAGTACTTC.

This clonotype was counted ten times or more. J is TRBJ1-6 and V is TRBV6-1; D unclear. Per germline, CDR1 MNHNS and CDR2 SASEGT. V was trimmed by 4 bases and J by 7 bases, leaving 14 bases between them. This CDR3 contains 15 residues. The CDR3: CASSGGEFSNSPLHF. The CDR3 nucleotides read TGTGCCAGCAGTGGGGGAGAGTTCTCCAATTCACCCCTCCACTTT.

This clonotype was counted only a few times. The chain uses TRBV28 and TRBJ1-1, with TRBD1 as a possible D gene (6 bases). CDR1 MDHEN and CDR2 SYDVKM come from the germline V gene. Trimming took 7 bases from V and 1 from J, leaving 13 bases between them. The CDR3 is 14 residues long. The CDR3 is CASTSPGENTEAFF. In nucleotides, the CDR3 is TGTGCCAGCACCTCCCCAGGGGAGAACACTGAAGCTTTCTTT.

The chain employs TRBV18 and TRBJ2-3; TRBD2 matches 13 bases. Germline values: CDR1 KGHSH, CDR2 LQKENI. J gave up 2 bases and V 3 bases, and 5 bases lay outside the gene matches. The CDR3 extends over 17 amino acids. CDR3 amino acids: CASSPLGTSGNTDTQYF. DNA of the CDR3: TGTGCCAGCTCACCTCTGGGGACTAGCGGGAACACAGATACGCAGTATTTT.

The chain has TRBV11-1 and TRBJ1-3; D gene uncertain. Per germline, CDR1 SGHAT and CDR2 FQDESV (reference sequence). The CDR3 spans 12 residues. V was clipped by 8 bases and J by 1 base, with 6 bases between them. The CDR3 sequence is CASGQSGNTIYF. CDR3 DNA: TGTGCCAGCGGCCAATCTGGAAACACCATATATTTT. Full variable domain (rest looked up from reference TRBV11-1 and TRBJ1-3): EAEVAQSPRYKITEKSQAVAFWCDPISGHATLYWYRQILGQGPELLVQFQDESVVDDSQLPKDRFSAERLKGVDSTLKIQPAELGDSAMYLCASGQSGNTIYFGEGSWLTVV.

V is TRBV28 and J is TRBJ2-1; D possibly corresponds to TRBD1 (7 bases). The V gene's germline CDR1 is MDHEN and CDR2 SYDVKM. Trimming stripped 3 bases from V and 7 bases from J, with 13 bases between. The CDR3 consists of 14 residues. The chain's CDR3 is CASSFTGDWNEQFF. CDR3 bases: TGTGCCAGCAGTTTTACAGGGGACTGGAATGAGCAGTTCTTC. The full variable domain, in which reference TRBV28 and TRBJ2-1 provide the parts outside the CDR3, is DVKVTQSSRYLVKRTGEKVFLECVQDMDHENMFWYRQDPGLGLRLIYFSYDVKMKEKGDIPEGYSVSREKKERFSLILESASTNQTSMYLCASSFTGDWNEQFFGPGTRLTVL.

V and J are TRBV29-1 and TRBJ2-1; D remains ambiguous. Trimming removed 3 bases from V and 9 bases from J, with 18 bases in between. The germline V gene has CDR1 SQVTM and CDR2 ANQGSEA. This CDR3 has 14 amino acids. The chain's CDR3 is CSVDHTTAFGEQFF. DNA for the CDR3: TGCAGCGTTGACCACACTACAGCATTCGGTGAGCAGTTCTTC.

Many counts were recorded for this clonotype. The chain joins TRBV27 to TRBJ2-7; no clear D gene. Per germline, CDR1 MNHEY and CDR2 SMNVEV (reference sequence). The CDR3 contains 14 residues. V was clipped by 7 bases and J by 3 bases, with 16 bases between them. CDR3 coding DNA: TGTGCCAGCAAACCAGAGCCCCCTCACTACGAGCAGTACTTC. Encoded protein: CASKPEPPHYEQYF.